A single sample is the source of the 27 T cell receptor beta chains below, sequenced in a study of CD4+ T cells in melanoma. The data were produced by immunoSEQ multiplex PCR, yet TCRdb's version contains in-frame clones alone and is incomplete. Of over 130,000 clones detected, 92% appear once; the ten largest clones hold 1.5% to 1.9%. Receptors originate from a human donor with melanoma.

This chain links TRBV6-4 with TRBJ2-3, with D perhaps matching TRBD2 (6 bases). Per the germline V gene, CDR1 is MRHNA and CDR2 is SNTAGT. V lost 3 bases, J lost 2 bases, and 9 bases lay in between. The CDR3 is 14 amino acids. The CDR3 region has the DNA TGTGCCAGCAGTGATAGCGGATTCACAGATACGCAGTATTTT. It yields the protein CASSDSGFTDTQYF.

The DNA for the CDR3 is TGTGCCAGCTCACCAGCAAGCGCTAGCCCAGATACGCAGTATTTT. Its translation: CASSPASASPDTQYF. The rearrangement uses TRBV18 and TRBJ2-3; a weak D match, TRBD2 (5 bases). The V and J ends lost 2 bases and 4 bases respectively, with 13 bases between them. The CDR3 has 15 amino acids. Germline loops: CDR1 KGHSH, CDR2 LQKENI.

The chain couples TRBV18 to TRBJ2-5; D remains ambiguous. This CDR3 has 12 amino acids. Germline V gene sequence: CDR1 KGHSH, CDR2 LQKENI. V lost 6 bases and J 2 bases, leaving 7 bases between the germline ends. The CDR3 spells CASSALQETQYF. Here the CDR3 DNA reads TGTGCCAGCTCCGCCTTACAAGAGACCCAGTACTTC.

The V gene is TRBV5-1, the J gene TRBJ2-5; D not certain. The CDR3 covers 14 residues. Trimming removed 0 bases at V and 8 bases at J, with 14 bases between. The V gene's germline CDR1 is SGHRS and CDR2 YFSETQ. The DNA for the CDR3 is TGCGCCAGCAGCTTGGTCGACGCGTTTACTACCCAGTACTTC. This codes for CASSLVDAFTTQYF.

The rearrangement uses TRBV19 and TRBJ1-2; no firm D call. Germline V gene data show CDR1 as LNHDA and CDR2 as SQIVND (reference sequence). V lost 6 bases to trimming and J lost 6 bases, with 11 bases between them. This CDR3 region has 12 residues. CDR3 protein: CASRTPPHGYTF. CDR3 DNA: TGTGCCAGTAGAACTCCCCCCCATGGCTACACCTTC.

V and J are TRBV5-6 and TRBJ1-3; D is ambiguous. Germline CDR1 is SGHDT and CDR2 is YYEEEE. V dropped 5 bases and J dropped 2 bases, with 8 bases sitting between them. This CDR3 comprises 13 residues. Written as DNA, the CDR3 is TGTGCCAGCAGTTTGCCCGCTGGAAACACCATATATTTT. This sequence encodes CASSLPAGNTIYF.

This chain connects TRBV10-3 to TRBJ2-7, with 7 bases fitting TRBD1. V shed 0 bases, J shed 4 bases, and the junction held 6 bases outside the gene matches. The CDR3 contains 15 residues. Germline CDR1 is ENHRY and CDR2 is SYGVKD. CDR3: CAISESTGSPYEQYF. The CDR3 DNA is TGTGCCATCAGTGAGTCGACAGGGTCGCCTTACGAGCAGTACTTC.

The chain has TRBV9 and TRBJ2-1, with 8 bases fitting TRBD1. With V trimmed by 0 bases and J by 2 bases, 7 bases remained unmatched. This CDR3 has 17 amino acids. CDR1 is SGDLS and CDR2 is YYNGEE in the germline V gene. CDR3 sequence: CASSVASGTGPYNEQFF. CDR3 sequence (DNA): TGTGCCAGCAGCGTAGCTTCAGGGACAGGACCCTACAATGAGCAGTTCTTC.

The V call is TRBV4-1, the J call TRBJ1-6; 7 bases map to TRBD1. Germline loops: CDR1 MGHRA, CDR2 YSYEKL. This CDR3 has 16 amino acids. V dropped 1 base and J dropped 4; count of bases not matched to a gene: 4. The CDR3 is CASSQVQGQYNSPLHF. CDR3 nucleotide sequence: TGCGCCAGCAGCCAAGTCCAGGGACAGTATAATTCACCCCTCCACTTT.

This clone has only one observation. The CDR3 region has the DNA TGTGCCAGCAGTTACCCGAGACAGGGACGGGAGACCCAGTACTTC. Its protein product is CASSYPRQGRETQYF. The rearrangement links TRBV6-5 to TRBJ2-5; the match to TRBD1 covers 7 bases. Trimming cost V 2 bases and J 5 bases; bases outside gene matches: 8. Germline V CDR1 and CDR2: MNHEY, SVGAGI. CDR3 length: 15 amino acids.

CDR3 sequence reads: CASSYAPGPSREQYF. Written as DNA, the CDR3 is TGTGCCAGCAGTTACGCCCCGGGACCCTCAAGGGAGCAGTACTTC. The chain employs TRBV6-5 and TRBJ2-7, with D tentatively TRBD1 or TRBD2 (5 bases each). This CDR3 contains 15 residues. In germline, CDR1 is MNHEY, CDR2 SVGAGI. The germline V and J ends were trimmed by 2 bases and 7 bases, with 18 bases remaining between them.

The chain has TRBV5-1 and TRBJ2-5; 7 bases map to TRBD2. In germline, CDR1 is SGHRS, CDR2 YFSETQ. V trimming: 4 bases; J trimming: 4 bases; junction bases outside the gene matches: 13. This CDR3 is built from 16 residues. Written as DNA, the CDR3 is TGCGCCAGCAGCCCCGGGACTAACGCTCGGGTAGAGACCCAGTACTTC. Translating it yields CASSPGTNARVETQYF. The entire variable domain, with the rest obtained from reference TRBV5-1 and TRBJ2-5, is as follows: KAGVTQTPRYLIKTRGQQVTLSCSPISGHRSVSWYQQTPGQGLQFLFEYFSETQRNKGNFPGRFSGRQFSNSRSEMNVSTLELGDSALYLCASSPGTNARVETQYFGPGTRLLVL.

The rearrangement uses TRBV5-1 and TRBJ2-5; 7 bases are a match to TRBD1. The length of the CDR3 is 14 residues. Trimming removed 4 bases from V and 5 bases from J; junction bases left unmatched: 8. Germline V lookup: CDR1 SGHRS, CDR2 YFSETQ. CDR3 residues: CASSNRGREETQYF. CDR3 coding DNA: TGCGCCAGCAGCAACAGGGGTAGAGAGGAGACCCAGTACTTC.

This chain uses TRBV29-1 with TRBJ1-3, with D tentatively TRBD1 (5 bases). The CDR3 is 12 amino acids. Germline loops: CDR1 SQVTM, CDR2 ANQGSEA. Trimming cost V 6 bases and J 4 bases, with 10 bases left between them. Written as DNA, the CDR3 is TGCAGCGTGGTTGGGGCCGGAAACACCATATATTTT. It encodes CSVVGAGNTIYF.

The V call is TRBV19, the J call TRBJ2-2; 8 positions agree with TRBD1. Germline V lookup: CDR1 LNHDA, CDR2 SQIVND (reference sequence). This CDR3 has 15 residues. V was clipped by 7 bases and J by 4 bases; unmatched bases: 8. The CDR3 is CASTSRTGTTGELFF. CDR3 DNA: TGTGCCAGTACGTCGAGGACAGGGACCACCGGGGAGCTGTTTTTT.

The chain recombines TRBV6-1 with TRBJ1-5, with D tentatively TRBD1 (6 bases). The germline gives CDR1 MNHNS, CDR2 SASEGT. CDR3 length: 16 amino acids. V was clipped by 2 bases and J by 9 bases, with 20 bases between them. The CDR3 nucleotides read TGTGCCAGCAGTGAAAATCTTCCAAGGCAGGGGTCGCCCCAGCATTTT. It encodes CASSENLPRQGSPQHF.

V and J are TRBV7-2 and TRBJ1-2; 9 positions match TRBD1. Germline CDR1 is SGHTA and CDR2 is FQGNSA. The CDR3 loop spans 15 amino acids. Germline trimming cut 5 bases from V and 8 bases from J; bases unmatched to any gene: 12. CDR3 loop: CASSPSLTGGRGYTF. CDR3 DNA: TGTGCCAGCAGCCCAAGCCTGACAGGGGGACGGGGCTACACCTTC.

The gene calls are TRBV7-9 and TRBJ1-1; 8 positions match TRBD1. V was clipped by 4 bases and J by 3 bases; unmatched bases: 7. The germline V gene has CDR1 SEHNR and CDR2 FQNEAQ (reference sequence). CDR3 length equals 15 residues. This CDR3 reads CASSSPGGADTEAFF. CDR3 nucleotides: TGTGCCAGCAGCTCTCCAGGGGGCGCGGACACTGAAGCTTTCTTT. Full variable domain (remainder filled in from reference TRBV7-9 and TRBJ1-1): DTGVSQNPRHKITKRGQNVTFRCDPISEHNRLYWYRQTLGQGPEFLTYFQNEAQLEKSRLLSDRFSAERPKGSFSTLEIQRTEQGDSAMYLCASSSPGGADTEAFFGQGTRLTVV.

CDR3 region: CASRGPNTGELFF. CDR3 sequence (DNA): TGTGCCAGCAGGGGACCCAACACCGGGGAGCTGTTTTTT. The rearrangement joins TRBV6-1 to TRBJ2-2; the D gene could be TRBD1 or TRBD2 (5 bases each). Per the germline V gene, CDR1 is MNHNS and CDR2 is SASEGT. V dropped 6 bases and J dropped 2 bases, with 7 bases sitting between them. The CDR3 is 13 residues long.

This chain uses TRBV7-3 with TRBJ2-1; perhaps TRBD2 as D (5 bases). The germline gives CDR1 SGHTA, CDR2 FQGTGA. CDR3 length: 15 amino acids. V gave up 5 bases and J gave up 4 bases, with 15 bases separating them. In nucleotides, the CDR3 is TGTGCCAGCAGCCCAACGAGGGAGTCATACAATGAGCAGTTCTTC. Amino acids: CASSPTRESYNEQFF.

The CDR3 DNA follows: TGTGCCAGCAGACCTCCCACCTTCCCCGCTGAAGCTTTCTTT. Amino acid sequence: CASRPPTFPAEAFF. The chain combines TRBV6-1 with TRBJ1-1; the D is unclear. From germline, CDR1 is MNHNS and CDR2 SASEGT. Trimming pared 6 bases from V and 6 bases from J, leaving 17 bases between. The CDR3 runs to 14 residues.

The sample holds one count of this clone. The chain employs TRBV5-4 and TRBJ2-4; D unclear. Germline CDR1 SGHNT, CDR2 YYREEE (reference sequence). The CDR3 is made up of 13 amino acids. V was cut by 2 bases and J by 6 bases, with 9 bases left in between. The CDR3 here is CASSFNRRNIQYF. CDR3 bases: TGTGCCAGCAGCTTCAACAGACGAAACATTCAGTACTTC.

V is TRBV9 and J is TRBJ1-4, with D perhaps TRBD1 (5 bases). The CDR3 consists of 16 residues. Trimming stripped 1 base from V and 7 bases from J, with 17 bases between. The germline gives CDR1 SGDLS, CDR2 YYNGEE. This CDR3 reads CASSVNTRDGREKLFF. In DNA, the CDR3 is TGTGCCAGCAGCGTAAACACTCGGGACGGCCGTGAAAAACTGTTTTTT.

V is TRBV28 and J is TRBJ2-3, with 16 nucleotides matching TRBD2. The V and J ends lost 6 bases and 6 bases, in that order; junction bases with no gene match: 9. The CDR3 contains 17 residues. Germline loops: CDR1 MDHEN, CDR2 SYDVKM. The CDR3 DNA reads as TGTGCCAGCAGCGCTCCGGGACTAGCGGGGGGGCCGGATACGCAGTATTTT. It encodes CASSAPGLAGGPDTQYF.

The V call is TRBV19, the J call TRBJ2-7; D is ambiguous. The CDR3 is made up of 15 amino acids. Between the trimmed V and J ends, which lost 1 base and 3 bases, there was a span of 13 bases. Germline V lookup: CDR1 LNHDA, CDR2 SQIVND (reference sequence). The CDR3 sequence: CASSIVGQLSYEQYF. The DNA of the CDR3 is TGTGCCAGTAGTATAGTCGGGCAGCTCAGCTACGAGCAGTACTTC.

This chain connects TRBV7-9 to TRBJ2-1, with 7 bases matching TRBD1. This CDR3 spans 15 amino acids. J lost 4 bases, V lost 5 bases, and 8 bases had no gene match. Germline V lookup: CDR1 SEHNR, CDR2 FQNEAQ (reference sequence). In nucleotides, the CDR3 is TGTGCCAGCAGCCCTTCCGGGACAGCGTACAATGAGCAGTTCTTC. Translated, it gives CASSPSGTAYNEQFF. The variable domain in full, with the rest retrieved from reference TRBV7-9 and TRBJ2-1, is DTGVSQNPRHKITKRGQNVTFRCDPISEHNRLYWYRQTLGQGPEFLTYFQNEAQLEKSRLLSDRFSAERPKGSFSTLEIQRTEQGDSAMYLCASSPSGTAYNEQFFGPGTRLTVL.

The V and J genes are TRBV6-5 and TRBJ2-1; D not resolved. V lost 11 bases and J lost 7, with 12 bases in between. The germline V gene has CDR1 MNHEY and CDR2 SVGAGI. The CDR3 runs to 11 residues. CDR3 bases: TGTGCCTCCTCGTTCAGGAATGAGCAGTTCTTC. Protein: CASSFRNEQFF.